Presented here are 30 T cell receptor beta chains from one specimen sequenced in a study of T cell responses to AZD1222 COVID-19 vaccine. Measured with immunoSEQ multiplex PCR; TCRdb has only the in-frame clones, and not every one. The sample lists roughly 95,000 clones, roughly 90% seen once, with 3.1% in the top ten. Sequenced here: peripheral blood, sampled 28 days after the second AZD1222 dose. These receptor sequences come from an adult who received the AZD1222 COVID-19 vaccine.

The CDR3 sequence is CASSYGWLREQFF. CDR3 in DNA: TGCGCCAGCAGCTATGGCTGGCTCCGTGAGCAGTTCTTC. The chain combines TRBV5-1 with TRBJ2-1, with unresolved D. Germline V gene data show CDR1 as SGHRS and CDR2 as YFSETQ. The V end lost 3 bases, the J end lost 9 bases, and 13 bases lay between the germline ends. The CDR3 loop spans 13 amino acids.

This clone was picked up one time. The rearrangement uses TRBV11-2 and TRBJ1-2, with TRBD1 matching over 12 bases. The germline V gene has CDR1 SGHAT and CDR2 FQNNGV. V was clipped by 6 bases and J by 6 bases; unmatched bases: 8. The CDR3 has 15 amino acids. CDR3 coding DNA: TGTGCCAGCAGTACCGGGGGACAGGGGGCGGATGGCTACACCTTC. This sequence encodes CASSTGGQGADGYTF.

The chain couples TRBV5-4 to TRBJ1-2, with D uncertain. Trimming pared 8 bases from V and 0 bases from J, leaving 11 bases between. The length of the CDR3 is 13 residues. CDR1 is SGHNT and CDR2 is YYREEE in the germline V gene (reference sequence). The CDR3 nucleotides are TGTGCCAGTACGATGACCTCTAACTATGGCTACACCTTC. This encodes CASTMTSNYGYTF.

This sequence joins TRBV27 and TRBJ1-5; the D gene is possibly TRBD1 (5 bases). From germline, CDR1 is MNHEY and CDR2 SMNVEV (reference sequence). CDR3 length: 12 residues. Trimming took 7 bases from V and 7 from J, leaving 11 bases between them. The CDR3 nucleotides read TGTGCCAGCACCACAGGACTGCAGCCCCAGCATTTT. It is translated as CASTTGLQPQHF.

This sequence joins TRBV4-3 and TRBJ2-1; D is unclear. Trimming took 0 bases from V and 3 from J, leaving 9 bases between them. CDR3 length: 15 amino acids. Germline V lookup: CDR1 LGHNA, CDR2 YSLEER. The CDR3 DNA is TGCGCCAGCAGCCAAGATTTGGCCATCTACAATGAGCAGTTCTTC. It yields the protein CASSQDLAIYNEQFF.

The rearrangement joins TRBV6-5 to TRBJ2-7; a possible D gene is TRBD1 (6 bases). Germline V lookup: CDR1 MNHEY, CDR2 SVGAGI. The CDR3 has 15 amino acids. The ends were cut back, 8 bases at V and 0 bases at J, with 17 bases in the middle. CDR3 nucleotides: TGTGCCAGCTCCCCCGTAACAGGGACCTCCTACGAGCAGTACTTC. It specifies CASSPVTGTSYEQYF.

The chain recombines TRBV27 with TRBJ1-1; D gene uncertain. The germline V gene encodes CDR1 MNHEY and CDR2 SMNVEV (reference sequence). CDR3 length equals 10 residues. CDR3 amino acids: CAGLNTEAFF. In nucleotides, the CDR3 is TGTGCGGGCCTGAACACTGAAGCTTTCTTT.

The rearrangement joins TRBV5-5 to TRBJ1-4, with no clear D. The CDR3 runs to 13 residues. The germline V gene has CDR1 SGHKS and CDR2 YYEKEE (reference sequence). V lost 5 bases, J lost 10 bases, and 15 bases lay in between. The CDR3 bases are TGTGCCAGCAGTTGGAGATCATCAGGAAAACTGTTTTTT. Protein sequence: CASSWRSSGKLFF.

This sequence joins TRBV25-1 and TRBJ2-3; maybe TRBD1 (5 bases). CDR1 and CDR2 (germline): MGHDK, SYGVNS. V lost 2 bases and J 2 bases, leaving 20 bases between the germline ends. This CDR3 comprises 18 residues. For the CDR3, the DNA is TGTGCCAGCAGTGAAACCCGTCGTTCAGGGAAATACACAGATACGCAGTATTTT. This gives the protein CASSETRRSGKYTDTQYF.

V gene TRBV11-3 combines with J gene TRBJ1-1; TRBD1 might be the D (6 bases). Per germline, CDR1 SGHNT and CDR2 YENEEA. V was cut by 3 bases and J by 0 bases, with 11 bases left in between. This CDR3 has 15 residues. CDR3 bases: TGTGCCAGCAGCTTCGGCAGGGGTATGAACACTGAAGCTTTCTTT. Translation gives CASSFGRGMNTEAFF.

CDR3 region: CASRGRQGVNQPQHF. The CDR3 DNA reads TGTGCCAGCCGCGGCCGGCAGGGAGTCAATCAGCCCCAGCATTTT. The rearrangement links TRBV6-5 to TRBJ1-5; perhaps TRBD1 as D (5 bases). The germline gives CDR1 MNHEY, CDR2 SVGAGI. V was trimmed by 8 bases and J by 3 bases, leaving 17 bases between them. CDR3 length: 15 residues.

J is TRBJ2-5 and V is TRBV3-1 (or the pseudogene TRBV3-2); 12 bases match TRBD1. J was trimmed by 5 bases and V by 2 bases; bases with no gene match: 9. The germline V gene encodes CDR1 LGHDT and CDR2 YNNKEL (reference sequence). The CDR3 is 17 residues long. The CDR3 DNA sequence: TGTGCCAGCAGCCAAAGGGACAGGGGGCTAGGGCGGGAGACCCAGTACTTC. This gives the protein CASSQRDRGLGRETQYF.

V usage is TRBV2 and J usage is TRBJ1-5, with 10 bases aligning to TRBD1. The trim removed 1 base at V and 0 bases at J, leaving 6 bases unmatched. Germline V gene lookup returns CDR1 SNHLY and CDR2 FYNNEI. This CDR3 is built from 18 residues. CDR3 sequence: CASSEVGQGINSNQPQHF. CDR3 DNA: TGTGCCAGCAGTGAAGTGGGACAGGGGATCAATAGCAATCAGCCCCAGCATTTT.

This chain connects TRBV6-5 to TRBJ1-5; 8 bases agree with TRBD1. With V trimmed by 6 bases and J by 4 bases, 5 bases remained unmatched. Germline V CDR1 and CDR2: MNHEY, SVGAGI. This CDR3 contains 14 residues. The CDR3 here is CASSRDRTNQPQHF. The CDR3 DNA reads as TGTGCCAGCAGCCGGGACAGGACTAATCAGCCCCAGCATTTT.

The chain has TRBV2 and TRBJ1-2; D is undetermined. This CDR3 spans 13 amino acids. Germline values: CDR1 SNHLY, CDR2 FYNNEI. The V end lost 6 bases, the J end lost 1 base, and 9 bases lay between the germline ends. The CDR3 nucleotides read TGTGCCAGCAGAGCGGACGTTAACTATGGCTACACCTTC. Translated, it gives CASRADVNYGYTF.

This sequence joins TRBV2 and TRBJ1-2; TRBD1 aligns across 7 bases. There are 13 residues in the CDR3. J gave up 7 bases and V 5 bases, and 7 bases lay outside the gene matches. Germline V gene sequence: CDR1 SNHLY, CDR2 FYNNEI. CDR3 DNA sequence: TGTGCCAGCAGTACGACAGGGCCGGGTGGCTACACCTTC. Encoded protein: CASSTTGPGGYTF.

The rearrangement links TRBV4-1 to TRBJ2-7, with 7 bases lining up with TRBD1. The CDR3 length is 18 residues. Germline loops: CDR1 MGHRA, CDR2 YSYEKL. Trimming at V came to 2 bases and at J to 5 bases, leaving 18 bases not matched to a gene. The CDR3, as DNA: TGCGCCAGCAGCCAAATCTTTCCCGGACAGGACCGCCTGAACGAGCAGTACTTC. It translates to CASSQIFPGQDRLNEQYF.

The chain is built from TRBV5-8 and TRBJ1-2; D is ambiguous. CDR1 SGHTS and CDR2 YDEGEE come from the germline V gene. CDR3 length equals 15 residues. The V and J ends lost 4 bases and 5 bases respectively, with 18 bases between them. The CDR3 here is CASSLGANGVYGYTF. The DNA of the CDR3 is TGTGCCAGCAGCCTCGGTGCCAATGGTGTGTATGGCTACACCTTC.

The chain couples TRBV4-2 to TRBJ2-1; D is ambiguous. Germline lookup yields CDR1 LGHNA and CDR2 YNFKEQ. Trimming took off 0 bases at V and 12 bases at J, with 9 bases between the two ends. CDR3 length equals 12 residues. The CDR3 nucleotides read TGTGCCAGCAGCCAAGATCTATTGGTGCAGTTCTTC. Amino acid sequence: CASSQDLLVQFF.

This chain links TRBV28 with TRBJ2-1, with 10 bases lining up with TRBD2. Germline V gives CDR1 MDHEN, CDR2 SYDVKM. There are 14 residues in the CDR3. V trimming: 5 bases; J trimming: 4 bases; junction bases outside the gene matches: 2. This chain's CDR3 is CASSSGGVYNEQFF. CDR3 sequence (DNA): TGTGCCAGCAGTAGCGGGGGGGTTTACAATGAGCAGTTCTTC. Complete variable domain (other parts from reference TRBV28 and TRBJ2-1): DVKVTQSSRYLVKRTGEKVFLECVQDMDHENMFWYRQDPGLGLRLIYFSYDVKMKEKGDIPEGYSVSREKKERFSLILESASTNQTSMYLCASSSGGVYNEQFFGPGTRLTVL.

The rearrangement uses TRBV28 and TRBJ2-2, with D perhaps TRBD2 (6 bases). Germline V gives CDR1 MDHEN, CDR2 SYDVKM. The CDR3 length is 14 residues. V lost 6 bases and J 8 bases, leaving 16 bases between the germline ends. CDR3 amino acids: CASRISGRRGELFF. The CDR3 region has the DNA TGTGCCAGCAGAATTAGCGGTAGGAGGGGGGAGCTGTTTTTT.

CDR3 DNA sequence: TGTGCCAGCAGCCCTTTCGAGGCGGGGGGAAGAGATACGCAGTATTTT. This sequence encodes CASSPFEAGGRDTQYF. The chain couples TRBV6-2 or TRBV6-3 to TRBJ2-3; 8 positions match TRBD2. The CDR3 loop spans 16 amino acids. V dropped 6 bases and J dropped 5; count of bases not matched to a gene: 13. Germline V CDR1 and CDR2: MNHEY, SVGEGT.

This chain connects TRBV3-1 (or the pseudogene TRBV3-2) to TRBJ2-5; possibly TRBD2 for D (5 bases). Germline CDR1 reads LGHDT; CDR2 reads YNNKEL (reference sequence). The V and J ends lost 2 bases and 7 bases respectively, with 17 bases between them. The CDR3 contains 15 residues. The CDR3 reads CASSQQSGGWGTQYF. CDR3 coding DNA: TGTGCCAGCAGCCAACAGAGCGGTGGATGGGGGACCCAGTACTTC.

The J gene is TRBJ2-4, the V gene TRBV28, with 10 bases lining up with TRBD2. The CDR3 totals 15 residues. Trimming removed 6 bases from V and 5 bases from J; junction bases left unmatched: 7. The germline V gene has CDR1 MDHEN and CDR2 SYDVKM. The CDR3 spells CASSQSGGAENIQYF. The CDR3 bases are TGTGCCAGCAGCCAAAGCGGGGGGGCGGAAAACATTCAGTACTTC.

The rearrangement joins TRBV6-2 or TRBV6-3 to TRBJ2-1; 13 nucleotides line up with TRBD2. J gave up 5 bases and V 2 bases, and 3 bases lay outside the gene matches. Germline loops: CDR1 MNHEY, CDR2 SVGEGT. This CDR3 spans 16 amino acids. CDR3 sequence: CASSYRGLAGNNEQFF. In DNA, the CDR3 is TGTGCCAGCAGTTACAGGGGACTAGCGGGGAACAATGAGCAGTTCTTC.

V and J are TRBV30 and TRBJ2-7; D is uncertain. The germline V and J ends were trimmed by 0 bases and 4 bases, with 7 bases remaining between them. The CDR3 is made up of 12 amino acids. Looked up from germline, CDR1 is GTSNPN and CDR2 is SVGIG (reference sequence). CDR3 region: CAWSVTHYEQYF. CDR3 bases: TGTGCCTGGAGTGTAACGCATTACGAGCAGTACTTC.

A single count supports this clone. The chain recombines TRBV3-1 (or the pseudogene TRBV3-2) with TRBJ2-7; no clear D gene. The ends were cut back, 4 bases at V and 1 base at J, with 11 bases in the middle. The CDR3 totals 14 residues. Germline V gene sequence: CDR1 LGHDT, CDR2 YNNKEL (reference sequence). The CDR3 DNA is TGTGCCAGCAGCCTCCACACCCGATCCTACGAGCAGTACTTC. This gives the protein CASSLHTRSYEQYF.

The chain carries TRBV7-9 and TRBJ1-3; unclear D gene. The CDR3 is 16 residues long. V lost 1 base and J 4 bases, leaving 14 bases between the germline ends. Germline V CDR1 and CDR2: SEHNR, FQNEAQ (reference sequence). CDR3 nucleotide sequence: TGTGCCAGCAGCTTAGGGCCCCGGCCGGCCGGAAACACCATATATTTT. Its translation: CASSLGPRPAGNTIYF.

The CDR3 bases are TGTGCCAGCAGCCACCGGAGAGGTGCGAGCGGCCAAGAGACCCAGTACTTC. Its translation: CASSHRRGASGQETQYF. V gene TRBV14 combines with J gene TRBJ2-5, with D tentatively TRBD2 (5 bases). This CDR3 spans 17 amino acids. With 3 bases removed from V and 1 base from J, the gap between germline ends came to 18 bases. CDR1 is SGHDN, CDR2 FVKESK, per germline.

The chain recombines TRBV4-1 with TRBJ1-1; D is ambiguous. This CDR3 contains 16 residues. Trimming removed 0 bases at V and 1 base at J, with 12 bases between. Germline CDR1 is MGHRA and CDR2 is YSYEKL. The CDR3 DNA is TGCGCCAGCAGCCAAGAAGTTCCGGGGTCGAACACTGAAGCTTTCTTT. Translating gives CASSQEVPGSNTEAFF.